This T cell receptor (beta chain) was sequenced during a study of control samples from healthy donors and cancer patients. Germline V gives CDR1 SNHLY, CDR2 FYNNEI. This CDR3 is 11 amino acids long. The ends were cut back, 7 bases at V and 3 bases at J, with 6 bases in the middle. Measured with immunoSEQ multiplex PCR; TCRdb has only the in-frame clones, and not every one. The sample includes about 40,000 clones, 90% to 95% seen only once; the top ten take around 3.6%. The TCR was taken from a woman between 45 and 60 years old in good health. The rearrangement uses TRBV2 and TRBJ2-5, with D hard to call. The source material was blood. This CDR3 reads CASKWEETQYF. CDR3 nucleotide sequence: TGTGCCAGCAAGTGGGAAGAGACCCAGTACTTC.